These 8 T cell receptor beta chains were all obtained from the same sample, sequenced in a study of PD-L1 blockade in urothelial cancer. TCRdb's copy holds only in-frame clones and misses some; the assay was immunoSEQ multiplex PCR. The data contain some 52,000 clones, approximately 84% of them singletons. The material was PBMCs, obtained around atezolizumab (anti-PD-L1) treatment. The receptors originated from a man aged 35-49 years with urothelial cancer.

The chain couples TRBV5-1 to TRBJ2-3; 12 bases are shared with TRBD2. Germline values: CDR1 SGHRS, CDR2 YFSETQ. V gave up 0 bases and J gave up 3 bases; unmatched junction bases: 11. This CDR3 has 19 residues. CDR3: CASSLAGLAGGPRTDTQYF. The CDR3 nucleotides are TGCGCCAGCAGCTTGGCGGGGCTAGCGGGAGGGCCACGGACAGATACGCAGTATTTT.

J is TRBJ2-7 and V is TRBV4-2, with 7 positions matching TRBD2. The CDR3 runs 16 residues. V shed 1 base and J 2 bases; nucleotides not matched to a gene: 8. In germline, CDR1 is LGHNA, CDR2 YNFKEQ. As DNA, the CDR3 is TGTGCCAGCAGCCAAGTTGGAGGGAGCGGGGCCTACGAGCAGTACTTC. It specifies CASSQVGGSGAYEQYF.

The chain links TRBV6-5 to TRBJ1-1; 8 positions agree with TRBD1. Losses at the gene ends were 6 bases for V and 5 bases for J; bases not matched to a gene: 8. The CDR3 totals 14 residues. Germline V gene data show CDR1 as MNHEY and CDR2 as SVGAGI. CDR3 amino acids: CASRSGQGDTEAFF. The CDR3 nucleotides are TGTGCCAGCAGGAGCGGACAGGGAGATACTGAAGCTTTCTTT.

This chain connects TRBV27 to TRBJ2-6; D is unresolved. CDR1 MNHEY and CDR2 SMNVEV come from the germline V gene (reference sequence). The CDR3 is 15 amino acids. The V end was cut by 10 bases, the J end by 0 bases, with 13 bases between. The CDR3 bases are TGTGCCAAGGTAGCACGAACCTCTGGGGCCAACGTCCTGACTTTC. Amino acids: CAKVARTSGANVLTF.

This clone was seen only once. The chain uses TRBV5-1 and TRBJ2-5; tentatively, D is TRBD1 (8 bases). Germline assignment: CDR1 SGHRS and CDR2 YFSETQ. The CDR3 length is 17 residues. Trimming stripped 3 bases from V and 2 bases from J, with 20 bases between. The chain's CDR3 is CASSWGNNRGGQETQYF. CDR3 nucleotides: TGCGCCAGCAGCTGGGGCAACAACAGGGGGGGACAAGAGACCCAGTACTTC.

V and J are TRBV28 and TRBJ1-2; 8 nucleotides match TRBD1. The CDR3 has 13 amino acids. Unmatched junction bases numbered 4, after V lost 8 bases and J lost 2 bases. Germline loops: CDR1 MDHEN, CDR2 SYDVKM. In nucleotides, the CDR3 is TGTGCCAGCCGAAGGGACAGGAACTATGGCTACACCTTC. This sequence encodes CASRRDRNYGYTF.

The gene calls are TRBV27 and TRBJ2-7; a possible D gene is TRBD2 (5 bases). The CDR3 sequence is 15 residues long. Germline loops: CDR1 MNHEY, CDR2 SMNVEV (reference sequence). V was clipped by 5 bases and J by 0 bases, with 14 bases between them. This chain's CDR3 is CASSPGLPSSYEQYF. CDR3 sequence (DNA): TGTGCCAGCAGTCCTGGACTTCCCTCCTCCTACGAGCAGTACTTC.

The chain couples TRBV5-6 to TRBJ2-7; 7 bases fit TRBD1. Germline loops: CDR1 SGHDT, CDR2 YYEEEE. CDR3 length: 13 amino acids. V lost 2 bases to trimming and J lost 2 bases; unmatched junction nucleotides: 1. CDR3 loop: CASSLDRAYEQYF. DNA for the CDR3: TGTGCCAGCAGCTTAGACAGGGCCTACGAGCAGTACTTC.